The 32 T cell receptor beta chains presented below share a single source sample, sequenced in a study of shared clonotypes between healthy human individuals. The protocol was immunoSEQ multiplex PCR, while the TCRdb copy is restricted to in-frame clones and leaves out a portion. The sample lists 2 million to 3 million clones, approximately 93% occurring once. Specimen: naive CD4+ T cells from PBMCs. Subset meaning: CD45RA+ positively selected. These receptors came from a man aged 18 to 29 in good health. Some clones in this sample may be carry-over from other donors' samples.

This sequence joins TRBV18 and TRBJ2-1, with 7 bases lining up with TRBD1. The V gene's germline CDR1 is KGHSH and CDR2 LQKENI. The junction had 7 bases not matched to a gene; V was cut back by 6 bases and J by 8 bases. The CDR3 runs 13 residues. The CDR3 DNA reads TGTGCCAGCTCCCGGAACAGGGGATATGAGCAGTTCTTC. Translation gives CASSRNRGYEQFF.

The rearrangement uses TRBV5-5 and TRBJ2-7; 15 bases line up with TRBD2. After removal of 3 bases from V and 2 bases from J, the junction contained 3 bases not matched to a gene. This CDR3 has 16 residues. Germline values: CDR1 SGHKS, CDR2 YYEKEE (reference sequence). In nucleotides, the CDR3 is TGTGCCAGCAGCTGGGGACTAGCGGGAGGCGCCTACGAGCAGTACTTC. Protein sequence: CASSWGLAGGAYEQYF.

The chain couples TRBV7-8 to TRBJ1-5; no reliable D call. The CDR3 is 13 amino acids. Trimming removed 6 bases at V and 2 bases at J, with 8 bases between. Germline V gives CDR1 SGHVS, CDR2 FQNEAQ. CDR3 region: CASRGSGNQPQHF. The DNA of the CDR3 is TGTGCCAGCAGGGGGAGTGGCAATCAGCCCCAGCATTTT.

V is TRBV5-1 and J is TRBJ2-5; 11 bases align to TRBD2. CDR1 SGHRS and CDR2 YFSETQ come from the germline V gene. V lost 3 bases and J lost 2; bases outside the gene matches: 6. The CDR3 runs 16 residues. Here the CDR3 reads CASSYIAGGPQETQYF. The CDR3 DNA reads TGCGCCAGCAGCTATATAGCGGGAGGGCCTCAAGAGACCCAGTACTTC.

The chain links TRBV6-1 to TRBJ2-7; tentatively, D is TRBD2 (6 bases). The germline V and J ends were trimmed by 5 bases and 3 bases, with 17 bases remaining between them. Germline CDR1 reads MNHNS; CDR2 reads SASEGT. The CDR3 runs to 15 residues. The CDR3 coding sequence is TGTGCCAGCAGTACAAGACTAGAGGTCGGCTACGAGCAGTACTTC. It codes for CASSTRLEVGYEQYF.

The CDR3 is CSTPGTRGMADTQYF. DNA of the CDR3: TGCAGCACCCCTGGGACGAGGGGTATGGCAGATACGCAGTATTTT. This sequence joins TRBV29-1 and TRBJ2-3; D is possibly TRBD1 or TRBD2 (5 bases each). Germline CDR1 reads SQVTM; CDR2 reads ANQGSEA. The CDR3 spans 15 residues. Trimming took 8 bases from V and 4 from J, leaving 22 bases between them.

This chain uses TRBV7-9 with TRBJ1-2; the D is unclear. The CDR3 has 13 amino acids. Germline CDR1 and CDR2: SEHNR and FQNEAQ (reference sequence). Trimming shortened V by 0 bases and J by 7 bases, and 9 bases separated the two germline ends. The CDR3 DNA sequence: TGTGCCAGCAGCTTAGCGCGGTCTTTTGGCTACACCTTC. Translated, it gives CASSLARSFGYTF.

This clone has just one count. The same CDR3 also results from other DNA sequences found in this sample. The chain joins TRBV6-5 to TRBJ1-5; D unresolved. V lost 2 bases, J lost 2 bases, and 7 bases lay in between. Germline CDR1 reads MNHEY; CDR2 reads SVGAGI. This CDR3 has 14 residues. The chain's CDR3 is CASSYGPGNQPQHF. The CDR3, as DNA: TGTGCCAGCAGTTACGGACCGGGCAATCAGCCCCAGCATTTT.

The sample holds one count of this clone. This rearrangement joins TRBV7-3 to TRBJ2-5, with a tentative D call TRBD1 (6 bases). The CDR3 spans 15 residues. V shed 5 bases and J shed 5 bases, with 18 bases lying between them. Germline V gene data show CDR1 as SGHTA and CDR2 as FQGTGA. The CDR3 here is CASSPSVRGWETQYF. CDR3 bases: TGTGCCAGCAGCCCCTCCGTGAGGGGGTGGGAGACCCAGTACTTC. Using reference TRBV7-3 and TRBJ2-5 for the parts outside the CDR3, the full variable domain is GAGVSQTPSNKVTEKGKYVELRCDPISGHTALYWYRQSLGQGPEFLIYFQGTGAADDSGLPNDRFFAVRPEGSVSTLKIQRTERGDSAVYLCASSPSVRGWETQYFGPGTRLLVL.

In DNA form, the CDR3 reads TGTGCCAGCAGCCTAATATACCAGTCTAGCCGGAGCTCCTACGAGCAGTACTTC. This sequence encodes CASSLIYQSSRSSYEQYF. The chain joins TRBV5-4 to TRBJ2-7; a weak D match, TRBD2 (5 bases). Trimming shortened V by 4 bases and J by 0 bases, and 23 bases separated the two germline ends. Germline V gene lookup returns CDR1 SGHNT and CDR2 YYREEE (reference sequence). The CDR3 has 18 amino acids.

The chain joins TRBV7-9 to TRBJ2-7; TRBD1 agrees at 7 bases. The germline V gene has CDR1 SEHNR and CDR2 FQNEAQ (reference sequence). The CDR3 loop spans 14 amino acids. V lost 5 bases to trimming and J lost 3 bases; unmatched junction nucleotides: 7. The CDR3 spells CASSPGQLVYEQYF. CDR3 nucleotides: TGTGCCAGCAGCCCGGGACAGTTGGTCTACGAGCAGTACTTC.

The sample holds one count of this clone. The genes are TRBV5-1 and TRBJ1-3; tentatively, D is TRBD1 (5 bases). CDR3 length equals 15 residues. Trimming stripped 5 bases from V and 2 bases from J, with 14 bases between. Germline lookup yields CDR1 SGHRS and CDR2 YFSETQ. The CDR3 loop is CASSERSGTGNTIYF. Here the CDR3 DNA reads TGCGCCAGCAGTGAAAGGTCAGGGACTGGAAACACCATATATTTT.

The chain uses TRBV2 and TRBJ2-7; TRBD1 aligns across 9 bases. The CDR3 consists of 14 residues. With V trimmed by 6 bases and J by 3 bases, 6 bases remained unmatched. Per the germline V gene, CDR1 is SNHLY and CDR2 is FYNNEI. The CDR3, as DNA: TGTGCCAGCAGGAGGGGACAGGGTAACTACGAGCAGTACTTC. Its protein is CASRRGQGNYEQYF.

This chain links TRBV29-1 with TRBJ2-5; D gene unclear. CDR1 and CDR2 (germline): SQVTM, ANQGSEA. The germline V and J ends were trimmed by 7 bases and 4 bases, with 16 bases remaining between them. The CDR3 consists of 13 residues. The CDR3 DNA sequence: TGCAGCGCCGCTCGAGGTTTACGAGAGACCCAGTACTTC. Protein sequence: CSAARGLRETQYF.

DNA for the CDR3: TGTGCCAGCAGCTCTCGACTAGCGGGAGGCTTGGAGCAGTTCTTC. Encoded protein: CASSSRLAGGLEQFF. V gene TRBV9 combines with J gene TRBJ2-1; 13 bases agree with TRBD2. The CDR3 runs to 15 residues. Germline-derived CDR1 and CDR2 are SGDLS and YYNGEE. Trimming removed 4 bases from V and 10 bases from J; junction bases left unmatched: 8. Full variable domain (missing parts from reference TRBV9 and TRBJ2-1): DSGVTQTPKHLITATGQRVTLRCSPRSGDLSVYWYQQSLDQGLQFLIQYYNGEERAKGNILERFSAQQFPDLHSELNLSSLELGDSALYFCASSSRLAGGLEQFFGPGTRLTVL.

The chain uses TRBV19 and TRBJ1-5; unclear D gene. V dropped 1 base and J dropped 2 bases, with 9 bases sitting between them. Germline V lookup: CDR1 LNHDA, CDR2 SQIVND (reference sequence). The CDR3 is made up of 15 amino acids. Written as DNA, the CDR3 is TGTGCCAGTAGTATAGTACGGGCAGGCAATCAGCCCCAGCATTTT. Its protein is CASSIVRAGNQPQHF.

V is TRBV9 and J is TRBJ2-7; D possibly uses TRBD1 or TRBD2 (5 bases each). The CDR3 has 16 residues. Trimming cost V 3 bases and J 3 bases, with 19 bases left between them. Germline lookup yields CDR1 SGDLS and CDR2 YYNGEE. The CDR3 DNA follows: TGTGCCAGCAGCGCATATGGGGGAAGGCAGAGCTACGAGCAGTACTTC. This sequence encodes CASSAYGGRQSYEQYF.

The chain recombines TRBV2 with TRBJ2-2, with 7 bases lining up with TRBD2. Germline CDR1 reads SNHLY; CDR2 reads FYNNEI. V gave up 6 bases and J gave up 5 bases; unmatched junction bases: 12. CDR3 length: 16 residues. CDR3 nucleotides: TGTGCCAGCAGCCTCGACTCGGGGGGTGGAACCGGGGAGCTGTTTTTT. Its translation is CASSLDSGGGTGELFF.

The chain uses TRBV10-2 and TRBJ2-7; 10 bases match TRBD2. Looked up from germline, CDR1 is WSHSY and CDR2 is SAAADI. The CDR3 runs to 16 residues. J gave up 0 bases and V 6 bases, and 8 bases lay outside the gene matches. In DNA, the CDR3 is TGCGCCAGCAGAAGTGGGACTAGCGACAGCTCCTACGAGCAGTACTTC. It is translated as CASRSGTSDSSYEQYF.

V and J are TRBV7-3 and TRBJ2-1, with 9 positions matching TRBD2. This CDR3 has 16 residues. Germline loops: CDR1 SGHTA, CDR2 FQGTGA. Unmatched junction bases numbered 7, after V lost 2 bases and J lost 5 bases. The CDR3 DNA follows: TGTGCCAGCAGCTTATCTTCCGCGGGGGGGCACAATGAGCAGTTCTTC. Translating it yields CASSLSSAGGHNEQFF.

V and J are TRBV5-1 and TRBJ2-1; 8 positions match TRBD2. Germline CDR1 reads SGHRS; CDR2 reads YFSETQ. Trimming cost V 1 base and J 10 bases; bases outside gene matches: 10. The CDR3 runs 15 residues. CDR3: CASSLREGRPGEQFF. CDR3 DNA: TGCGCCAGCAGCTTGCGGGAGGGCCGCCCTGGAGAGCAGTTCTTC. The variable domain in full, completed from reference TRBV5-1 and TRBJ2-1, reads KAGVTQTPRYLIKTRGQQVTLSCSPISGHRSVSWYQQTPGQGLQFLFEYFSETQRNKGNFPGRFSGRQFSNSRSEMNVSTLELGDSALYLCASSLREGRPGEQFFGPGTRLTVL.

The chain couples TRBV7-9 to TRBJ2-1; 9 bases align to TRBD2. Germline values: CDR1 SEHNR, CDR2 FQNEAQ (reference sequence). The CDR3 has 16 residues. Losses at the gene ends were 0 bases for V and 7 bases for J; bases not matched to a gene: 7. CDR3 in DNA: TGTGCCAGCAGCTTAGCGCCTAGCGGGGTACAGAATGAGCAGTTCTTC. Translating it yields CASSLAPSGVQNEQFF. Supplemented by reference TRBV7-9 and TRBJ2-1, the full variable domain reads DTGVSQNPRHKITKRGQNVTFRCDPISEHNRLYWYRQTLGQGPEFLTYFQNEAQLEKSRLLSDRFSAERPKGSFSTLEIQRTEQGDSAMYLCASSLAPSGVQNEQFFGPGTRLTVL.

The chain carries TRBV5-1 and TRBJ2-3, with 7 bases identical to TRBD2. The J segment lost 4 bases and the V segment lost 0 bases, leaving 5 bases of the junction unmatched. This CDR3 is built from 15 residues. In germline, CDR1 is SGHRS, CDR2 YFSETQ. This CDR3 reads CASSLGAGPPDTQYF. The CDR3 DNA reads TGCGCCAGCAGCTTGGGAGCGGGACCCCCAGATACGCAGTATTTT.

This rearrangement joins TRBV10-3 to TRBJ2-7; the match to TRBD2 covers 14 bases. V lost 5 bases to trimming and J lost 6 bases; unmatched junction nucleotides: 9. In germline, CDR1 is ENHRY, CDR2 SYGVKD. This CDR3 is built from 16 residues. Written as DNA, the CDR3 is TGTGCCATCAGTATAGGGACTAGCGGGAGCCCCCTCGAGCAGTACTTC. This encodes CAISIGTSGSPLEQYF.

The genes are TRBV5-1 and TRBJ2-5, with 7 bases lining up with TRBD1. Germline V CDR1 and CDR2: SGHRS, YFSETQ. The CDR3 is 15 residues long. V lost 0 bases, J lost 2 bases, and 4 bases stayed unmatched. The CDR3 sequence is CASSLDGDSQETQYF. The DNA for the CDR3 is TGCGCCAGCAGCTTGGACGGGGACAGTCAAGAGACCCAGTACTTC.

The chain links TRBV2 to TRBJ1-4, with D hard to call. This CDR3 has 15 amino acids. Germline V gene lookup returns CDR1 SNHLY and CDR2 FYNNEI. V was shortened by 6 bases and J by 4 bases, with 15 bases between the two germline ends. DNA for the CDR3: TGTGCCAGCAGCGACCGTAGGCGGGGTAATGAAAAACTGTTTTTT. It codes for CASSDRRRGNEKLFF. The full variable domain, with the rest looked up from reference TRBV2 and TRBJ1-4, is EPEVTQTPSHQVTQMGQEVILRCVPISNHLYFYWYRQILGQKVEFLVSFYNNEISEKSEIFDDQFSVERPDGSNFTLKIRSTKLEDSAMYFCASSDRRRGNEKLFFGSGTQLSVL.

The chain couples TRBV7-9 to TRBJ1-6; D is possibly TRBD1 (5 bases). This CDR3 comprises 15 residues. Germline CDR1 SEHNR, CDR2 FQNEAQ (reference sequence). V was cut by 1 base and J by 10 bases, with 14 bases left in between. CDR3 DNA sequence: TGTGCCAGCAGCTTAGATAAACCGGGACGGTCACCCCTCCACTTT. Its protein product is CASSLDKPGRSPLHF.

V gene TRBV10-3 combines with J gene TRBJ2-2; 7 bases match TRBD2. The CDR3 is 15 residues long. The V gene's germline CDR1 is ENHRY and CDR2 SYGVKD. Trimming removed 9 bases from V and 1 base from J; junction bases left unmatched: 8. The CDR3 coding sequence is TGTGCCATATCTCTTGGCGGGAGGAACACCGGGGAGCTGTTTTTT. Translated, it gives CAISLGGRNTGELFF.

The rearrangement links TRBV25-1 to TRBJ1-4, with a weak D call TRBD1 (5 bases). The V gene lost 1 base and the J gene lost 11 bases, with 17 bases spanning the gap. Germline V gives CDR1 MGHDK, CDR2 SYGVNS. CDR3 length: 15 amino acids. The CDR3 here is CASSEWGAGFGKLFF. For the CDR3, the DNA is TGTGCCAGCAGTGAATGGGGTGCAGGGTTTGGTAAACTGTTTTTT.

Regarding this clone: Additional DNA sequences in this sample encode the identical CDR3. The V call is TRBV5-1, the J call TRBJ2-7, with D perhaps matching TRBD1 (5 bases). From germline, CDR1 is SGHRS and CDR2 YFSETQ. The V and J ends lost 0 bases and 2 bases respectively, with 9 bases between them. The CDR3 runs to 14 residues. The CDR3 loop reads CASSLDQGPYEQYF. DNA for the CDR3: TGCGCCAGCAGCTTGGACCAGGGTCCCTACGAGCAGTACTTC.

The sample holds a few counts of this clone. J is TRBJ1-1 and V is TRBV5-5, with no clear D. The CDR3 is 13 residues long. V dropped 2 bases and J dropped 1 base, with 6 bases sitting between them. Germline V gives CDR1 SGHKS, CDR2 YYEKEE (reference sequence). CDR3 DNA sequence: TGTGCCAGCAGCTTTGCGGAGAACACTGAAGCTTTCTTT. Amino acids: CASSFAENTEAFF.

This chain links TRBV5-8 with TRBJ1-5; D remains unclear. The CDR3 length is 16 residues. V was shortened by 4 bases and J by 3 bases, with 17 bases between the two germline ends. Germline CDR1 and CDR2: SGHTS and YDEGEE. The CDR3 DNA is TGTGCCAGCAGCCCTAGTCACGGGGTCAACAATCAGCCCCAGCATTTT. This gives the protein CASSPSHGVNNQPQHF.